One and the same sample provided the 20 T cell receptor beta chains below, sequenced in a study of CDR3 diversity in severe acne (dated by TCRdb to 2018 to 2020). Library preparation used PCR. Instrument on record: Illumina HiSeq 2000. TCRdb applied fastp at Q25 and MiXCR to the public reads, then kept only in-frame beta chains. Rows with a matching CDR3 protein are joined into one entry that keeps the most common DNA and genes. The sample table records about 90,000 distinct CDR3 sequences; approximately 49% of these occur just once. Jointly, the top ten make up around 10% of the sample. The sequenced sample was blood. The receptor source for this set is a male donor with severe acne vulgaris.

This clonotype occurred a few times. V gene TRBV5-8 combines with J gene TRBJ1-4; 7 nucleotides match TRBD1. Germline V gene data show CDR1 as SGHTS and CDR2 as YDEGEE. CDR3 length: 14 amino acids. V was pared by 4 bases and J by 2 bases, with 2 bases of the junction left unmatched. The CDR3 sequence: CASSPTGTNEKLFF. For the CDR3, the DNA is TGTGCCAGCAGCCCGACAGGGACTAATGAAAAACTGTTTTTT.

This chain joins TRBV6-5 and TRBJ2-1, with 7 bases aligning to TRBD2. This CDR3 is built from 11 residues. Trimming removed 11 bases from V and 9 bases from J; junction bases left unmatched: 7. Germline loops: CDR1 MNHEY, CDR2 SVGAGI. In DNA, the CDR3 is TGTGCCGGGGGGAGGGCCGGTGAGCAGTTCTTC. Its protein is CAGGRAGEQFF.

Many counts were recorded for this clonotype. J is TRBJ1-5 and V is TRBV7-9; D unresolved. The J call could be wrong; TRBJ2-3 is a better fit for the DNA end. Germline loops: CDR1 SEHNR, CDR2 FQNEAQ (reference sequence). The CDR3 is 14 residues long. The CDR3 DNA reads TGTGCCAGCTTAGAACTATATAGCAATCAGCCCCAGTATTTT. Translated, it gives CASLELYSNQPQYF.

This chain uses TRBV10-3 with TRBJ2-7; TRBD1 matches at 10 bases. CDR1 and CDR2 from the germline V gene are ENHRY and SYGVKD. J was trimmed by 6 bases and V by 7 bases; bases with no gene match: 6. There are 13 residues in the CDR3. The CDR3 region has the DNA TGTGCCATCAATCCGGGACAGGGGACCGAGCAGTACTTC. It translates to CAINPGQGTEQYF.

This chain connects TRBV20-1 to TRBJ2-2; TRBD2 matches at 13 bases. The CDR3 has 17 amino acids. From germline, CDR1 is DFQATT and CDR2 SNEGSKA (reference sequence). V gave up 3 bases and J gave up 9 bases; unmatched junction bases: 13. CDR3 residues: CSASPGLAGHTAWELFF. The CDR3 DNA follows: TGCAGTGCTAGCCCGGGACTAGCGGGACATACGGCCTGGGAGCTGTTTTTT.

This clonotype occurred a few times. The rearrangement uses TRBV29-1 and TRBJ1-2; weak D call: TRBD1 (5 bases). Germline CDR1 and CDR2: SQVTM and ANQGSEA. The CDR3 contains 13 residues. Trimming shortened V by 4 bases and J by 7 bases, and 16 bases separated the two germline ends. The CDR3 nucleotides are TGCAGCGTTGGGGACGGTCCCAGTTTTGGCTACACCTTC. Encoded protein: CSVGDGPSFGYTF.

A single count supports this clonotype. This chain links TRBV20-1 with TRBJ2-2; 10 positions match TRBD2. Germline loops: CDR1 DFQATT, CDR2 SNEGSKA (reference sequence). This CDR3 is 14 amino acids long. V lost 6 bases to trimming and J lost 4 bases; unmatched junction nucleotides: 5. The CDR3 nucleotides are TGCAGTGCAAATAGCGGGAGGCTCACCGGGGAGCTGTTTTTT. It yields the protein CSANSGRLTGELFF.

This clonotype qualifies as medium-sized. The chain recombines TRBV4-1 with TRBJ2-7, with D uncertain. Germline CDR1 is MGHRA and CDR2 is YSYEKL. V lost 4 bases and J lost 5, with 12 bases in between. The CDR3 sequence is 13 residues long. This CDR3 reads CASSPLNSNEQYF. In DNA form, the CDR3 reads TGCGCCAGCAGCCCATTAAACAGTAACGAGCAGTACTTC.

The chain carries TRBV9 and TRBJ2-2; 7 bases are a match to TRBD2. This CDR3 region has 15 residues. The V gene's germline CDR1 is SGDLS and CDR2 YYNGEE. With 0 bases clipped from V and 4 bases from J, the junction kept 3 bases outside the gene matches. The CDR3 reads CASSVGREPTGELFF. The CDR3 DNA follows: TGTGCCAGCAGCGTAGGGCGGGAGCCCACCGGGGAGCTGTTTTTT. The whole variable domain, filled in from reference TRBV9 and TRBJ2-2, reads DSGVTQTPKHLITATGQRVTLRCSPRSGDLSVYWYQQSLDQGLQFLIQYYNGEERAKGNILERFSAQQFPDLHSELNLSSLELGDSALYFCASSVGREPTGELFFGEGSRLTVL.

This clonotype was observed a few times. This rearrangement joins TRBV27 to TRBJ2-7; 11 bases match TRBD2. The V gene's germline CDR1 is MNHEY and CDR2 SMNVEV (reference sequence). The CDR3 sequence is 15 residues long. V dropped 5 bases and J dropped 3; count of bases not matched to a gene: 6. The DNA of the CDR3 is TGTGCCAGCAGTCCGAGACTAGCGGGACTCTACGAGCAGTACGTC. Its translation is CASSPRLAGLYEQYV.

The V and J genes are TRBV11-2 and TRBJ2-7; 9 bases fit TRBD2. This CDR3 is 16 amino acids long. V lost 1 base, J lost 2 bases, and 6 bases stayed unmatched. Germline CDR1 reads SGHAT; CDR2 reads FQNNGV. The DNA of the CDR3 is TGTGCCAGCAGCTTAGGGGCGCTAGCGGGAACCTACGAGCAGTACTTC. Its protein product is CASSLGALAGTYEQYF.

This clonotype showed up just once. This chain uses TRBV2 with TRBJ2-3; 7 positions agree with TRBD2. Looked up from germline, CDR1 is SNHLY and CDR2 is FYNNEI. The CDR3 runs to 14 residues. The V and J ends lost 6 bases and 2 bases, in that order; junction bases with no gene match: 5. CDR3 in amino acids: CASSASGDTDTQYF. The CDR3 DNA reads TGTGCCAGCAGCGCTAGCGGAGACACAGATACGCAGTATTTT. Filled out from reference TRBV2 and TRBJ2-3, the complete variable domain reads EPEVTQTPSHQVTQMGQEVILRCVPISNHLYFYWYRQILGQKVEFLVSFYNNEISEKSEIFDDQFSVERPDGSNFTLKIRSTKLEDSAMYFCASSASGDTDTQYFGPGTRLTVL.

The chain has TRBV9 and TRBJ1-1, with unresolved D. V lost 4 bases to trimming and J lost 5 bases, with 12 bases between them. The CDR3 length is 13 residues. Germline V lookup: CDR1 SGDLS, CDR2 YYNGEE. CDR3 loop: CASSPPLGTEAFF. For the CDR3, the DNA is TGTGCCAGCAGCCCTCCTTTGGGGACTGAAGCTTTCTTT.

Comments on this clonotype: A read error may produce the germline difference seen at one junction end. The CDR3 DNA sequence: TGTGCCACCAGTGGGGGGGGCGACGAGCGGTACTTC. Translated: CATSGGGDERYF. The chain employs TRBV24-1 and TRBJ2-7, with D possibly being TRBD2 (7 bases). The CDR3 consists of 12 residues. The V gene's germline CDR1 is KGHDR and CDR2 SFDVKD.

Points on this clonotype: Just one base apart from a much larger clone, this may be a read error. The chain recombines TRBV2 with TRBJ2-2; TRBD2 might be the D (6 bases). The CDR3 is 15 amino acids. The V gene lost 6 bases and the J gene lost 2 bases, with 13 bases spanning the gap. In germline, CDR1 is SNHLY, CDR2 FYNNEI. The CDR3 spells CASSGTSLNTGELFF. In nucleotides, the CDR3 is TGTGCCAGCAGCGGAACTAGCCTCAACACCGGGGAGCTGTTTTTT.

The rearrangement uses TRBV10-3 and TRBJ2-7; 10 nucleotides align to TRBD1. Trimming cost V 5 bases and J 4 bases; bases outside gene matches: 5. From germline, CDR1 is ENHRY and CDR2 SYGVKD. CDR3 size: 14 residues. The CDR3 bases are TGTGCCATCAGTCCCCCGGGACAGGGGTACGAGCAGTACTTC. Translation gives CAISPPGQGYEQYF.

This clonotype was counted many times. The V gene is TRBV6-2 or TRBV6-3, the J gene TRBJ2-7, with D uncertain. Deletions cut 6 bases from V and 4 bases from J, with 4 bases between. The CDR3 covers 10 residues. Germline V lookup: CDR1 MNHEY, CDR2 SVGEGT. The CDR3 nucleotides read TGTGCCAGCAGCAGATACGAGCAGTACTTC. Translated, it gives CASSRYEQYF.

This clonotype has only a few counts. CDR3 loop: CASSDSVVTSGRGLYNEQFF. In DNA, the CDR3 is TGTGCCAGCAGTGATTCTGTAGTGACTAGCGGGAGGGGTCTCTACAATGAGCAGTTCTTC. The V gene is TRBV25-1, the J gene TRBJ2-1, with 14 bases aligning to TRBD2. The CDR3 extends over 20 amino acids. From germline, CDR1 is MGHDK and CDR2 SYGVNS. J gave up 3 bases and V 3 bases, and 13 bases lay outside the gene matches.

V is TRBV14 and J is TRBJ1-3; D remains unclear. CDR1 and CDR2 (germline): SGHDN, FVKESK. The V gene lost 2 bases and the J gene lost 0 bases, with 8 bases spanning the gap. The CDR3 totals 15 residues. CDR3 amino acids: CASSQLVNSGNTIYF. CDR3 nucleotide sequence: TGTGCCAGCAGCCAATTGGTGAACTCTGGAAACACCATATATTTT.

On this clonotype itself: Likely a read error: the CDR3 ends without its conserved phenylalanine or tryptophan. The gene calls are TRBV10-3 and TRBJ1-1; 7 bases line up with TRBD1. This CDR3 comprises 16 residues. The trim removed 2 bases at V and 0 bases at J, leaving 6 bases unmatched. Germline CDR1 is ENHRY and CDR2 is SYGVKD. CDR3 bases: TGTGCCATCAGTGAGAGTCAGGGGGGCATGAACACTGAAGCTTTCCTT. Its translation is CAISESQGGMNTEAFL.